This entry features one TCR beta chain sequence. Its antigen is undetermined. Use of 60 Vbeta and 13 Jbeta primers characterized the PCR. The protocol was immunoSEQ multiplex PCR, while the TCRdb copy is restricted to in-frame clones and leaves out a portion. The sample holds under 250,000 clones, roughly four fifths seen once. The germline V gene encodes CDR1 SQVTM and CDR2 ANQGSEA. The CDR3 loop spans 13 amino acids. J gave up 0 bases and V 6 bases, and 3 bases lay outside the gene matches. The data originate from a study of cytomegalovirus exposure and HLA in healthy donors. Study results and limitations: Reportedly, fewer N-insertions than the approximately 610-donor mean appeared in an Asian-associated ancestry cluster in a later analysis. Several V segments, TRBV6-2 and TRBV6-3 among them, could not be told apart and were dropped. The study designated fewer than 200 TCR beta chains cytomegalovirus-associated. In a later analysis, several top co-occurrence clusters appeared linked to parvovirus B19, influenza, CMV and Epstein-Barr virus.

The receptor's source is a woman aged 60 to 75 in good health and CMV-seropositive. The sample comprised PBMCs. The chain is built from TRBV29-1 and TRBJ1-1; 8 nucleotides line up with TRBD1. The CDR3 DNA reads TGCAGCGTCAGGGGGCTCGTGAACACTGAAGCTTTCTTT. This gives the protein CSVRGLVNTEAFF.